Below, 22 T cell receptor beta chains from the same sample are listed, as sequenced in a study of blood T cell repertoires in COVID-19. The data were produced by immunoSEQ multiplex PCR, yet TCRdb's version contains in-frame clones alone and is incomplete. The data show fewer than 450,000 clones, around 87% seen once. Material for sequencing was peripheral blood. The receptor source for this set is a woman aged 45-65 years with COVID-19, enrolled during active disease.

The chain links TRBV18 to TRBJ2-7, with 7 nucleotides matching TRBD2. Losses at the gene ends were 1 base for V and 2 bases for J; bases not matched to a gene: 20. CDR1 and CDR2 from the germline V gene are KGHSH and LQKENI. This CDR3 contains 20 residues. CDR3 protein: CASSPQLMRGRGVVPYEQYF. CDR3 coding DNA: TGTGCCAGCTCACCACAGCTAATGAGGGGACGGGGGGTGGTCCCCTACGAGCAGTACTTC.

The gene calls are TRBV5-1 and TRBJ2-7, with TRBD2 matching 7 bases. Germline V gives CDR1 SGHRS, CDR2 YFSETQ. This CDR3 spans 16 amino acids. Unmatched junction bases numbered 12, after V lost 0 bases and J lost 6 bases. DNA of the CDR3: TGCGCCAGCAGCTTGGCCGTAGGGGCGGGAGTACTCGAGCAGTACTTC. It yields the protein CASSLAVGAGVLEQYF.

V is TRBV5-6 and J is TRBJ2-7; 7 nucleotides align to TRBD2. The CDR3 runs to 16 residues. Trimming took 4 bases from V and 1 from J; bases not matched to a gene: 11. CDR1 is SGHDT and CDR2 is YYEEEE in the germline V gene. The CDR3 DNA follows: TGTGCCAGCAGCCCAATCTGGACTAGGACTTCCTACGAGCAGTACTTC. Amino acid sequence: CASSPIWTRTSYEQYF.

The gene calls are TRBV12-3 or TRBV12-4 and TRBJ2-7, with D unresolved. V gave up 6 bases and J gave up 3 bases, with 9 bases separating them. This CDR3 comprises 12 residues. CDR3 loop: CASRRTLYEQYF. CDR3 DNA sequence: TGTGCCAGCAGGCGCACCCTCTACGAGCAGTACTTC.

The chain employs TRBV5-1 and TRBJ1-1, with a weak D call TRBD1 (5 bases). Germline CDR1 is SGHRS and CDR2 is YFSETQ. There are 15 residues in the CDR3. V lost 3 bases and J 0 bases, leaving 12 bases between the germline ends. CDR3 protein: CASSSLQEMNTEAFF. Here the CDR3 DNA reads TGCGCCAGCAGCTCGTTACAGGAGATGAACACTGAAGCTTTCTTT.

This rearrangement joins TRBV5-6 to TRBJ2-7, with D tentatively TRBD2 (6 bases). From germline, CDR1 is SGHDT and CDR2 YYEEEE. The CDR3 runs 16 residues. Trimming removed 3 bases from V and 4 bases from J, with 20 bases in between. CDR3 region: CASSSLARGYQYEQYF. For the CDR3, the DNA is TGTGCCAGCAGCTCCCTGGCCCGGGGGTACCAATACGAGCAGTACTTC.

This rearrangement joins TRBV10-1 to TRBJ2-1; TRBD1 matches at 9 bases. Germline V gene lookup returns CDR1 WNHNN and CDR2 SYGVQD (reference sequence). J was trimmed by 8 bases and V by 4 bases; bases with no gene match: 12. This CDR3 comprises 16 residues. DNA for the CDR3: TGCGCCAGCAGTGCGACACAGGGGGCAATACGCGATGAGCAGTTCTTC. The encoded protein is CASSATQGAIRDEQFF.

The chain recombines TRBV10-1 with TRBJ2-3; 8 nucleotides agree with TRBD2. V dropped 3 bases and J dropped 2; count of bases not matched to a gene: 4. The CDR3 has 15 residues. Per germline, CDR1 WNHNN and CDR2 SYGVQD (reference sequence). The chain's CDR3 is CASSDGAGVTDTQYF. The DNA for the CDR3 is TGCGCCAGCAGTGATGGAGCGGGGGTCACAGATACGCAGTATTTT.

The chain joins TRBV24-1 to TRBJ2-7; 7 bases map to TRBD1. The CDR3 totals 16 residues. The ends lost 0 bases at V and 2 bases at J; junction bases unmatched: 6. Germline V gene sequence: CDR1 KGHDR, CDR2 SFDVKD. CDR3: CATSDLRPGGTYEQYF. As DNA, the CDR3 is TGTGCCACCAGTGATTTGCGGCCAGGGGGAACCTACGAGCAGTACTTC.

The V call is TRBV7-9, the J call TRBJ1-1, with TRBD1 as a possible D gene (6 bases). The CDR3 contains 13 residues. Trimming left V 5 bases short and J 3 bases short, with 10 bases between. Germline V gene sequence: CDR1 SEHNR, CDR2 FQNEAQ (reference sequence). CDR3 nucleotide sequence: TGTGCCAGCAGCCAGACAGGTTACACTGAAGCTTTCTTT. Protein sequence: CASSQTGYTEAFF. Supplemented by reference TRBV7-9 and TRBJ1-1, the full variable domain reads DTGVSQNPRHKITKRGQNVTFRCDPISEHNRLYWYRQTLGQGPEFLTYFQNEAQLEKSRLLSDRFSAERPKGSFSTLEIQRTEQGDSAMYLCASSQTGYTEAFFGQGTRLTVV.

The chain uses TRBV7-8 and TRBJ2-7; maybe TRBD1 (6 bases). CDR3 length: 12 amino acids. Germline V gene sequence: CDR1 SGHVS, CDR2 FQNEAQ. Trimming removed 6 bases at V and 4 bases at J, with 10 bases between. CDR3: CASRIQGYEQYF. CDR3 nucleotide sequence: TGTGCCAGCAGAATACAGGGTTACGAGCAGTACTTC.

V and J are TRBV6-6 and TRBJ1-2; 10 bases are shared with TRBD1. With V trimmed by 2 bases and J by 5 bases, 5 bases remained unmatched. CDR3 size: 15 residues. Looked up from germline, CDR1 is MNHNY and CDR2 is SVGAGI (reference sequence). CDR3 loop: CASSYAMDRGYGYTF. The CDR3 nucleotides read TGTGCCAGCAGTTACGCCATGGACAGGGGGTATGGCTACACCTTC.

The CDR3 region is CASSLLAGGQETQYF. The CDR3 coding sequence is TGTGCCAGCAGCTTGTTGGCGGGAGGGCAAGAGACCCAGTACTTC. This chain joins TRBV5-8 and TRBJ2-5; 9 bases line up with TRBD2. The germline V gene has CDR1 SGHTS and CDR2 YDEGEE. The CDR3 is 15 amino acids. Trimming removed 1 base from V and 2 bases from J; junction bases left unmatched: 3.

The chain is built from TRBV7-9 and TRBJ2-3, with TRBD2 identical over 10 bases. There are 18 residues in the CDR3. V dropped 1 base and J dropped 6; count of bases not matched to a gene: 13. Germline CDR1 and CDR2: SEHNR and FQNEAQ (reference sequence). The CDR3 DNA sequence: TGTGCCAGCAGCTTAGGAGGTTTTAGTACTAGCGGGGCCGATACGCAGTATTTT. This sequence encodes CASSLGGFSTSGADTQYF.

The CDR3 DNA reads as TGTGCCAGCAGCTTGGCTGGTTCGGGGCTGTTTTTT. This translates into CASSLAGSGLFF. The J gene is TRBJ2-2, the V gene TRBV5-8; D uncertain. Germline CDR1 is SGHTS and CDR2 is YDEGEE. There are 12 residues in the CDR3. The ends were cut back, 0 bases at V and 13 bases at J, with 10 bases in the middle.

The chain couples TRBV12-3 or TRBV12-4 to TRBJ1-1; unclear D gene. CDR3 size: 13 residues. V was pared by 7 bases and J by 8 bases, with 17 bases between. CDR3 region: CASIHWRGEEAFF. The CDR3 DNA reads as TGTGCCAGCATCCATTGGCGTGGGGAGGAAGCTTTCTTT.

This clone was recorded only once. The V gene is TRBV19, the J gene TRBJ1-4; 7 nucleotides agree with TRBD1. From germline, CDR1 is LNHDA and CDR2 SQIVND (reference sequence). The V segment lost 5 bases and the J segment 8 bases; nucleotides outside the gene matches: 11. This CDR3 comprises 15 residues. In DNA form, the CDR3 reads TGTGCCAGTAGTCCATCCGGGACAGAGATCGAAAAACTGTTTTTT. It yields the protein CASSPSGTEIEKLFF. The whole variable domain, filled in from reference TRBV19 and TRBJ1-4, reads DGGITQSPKYLFRKEGQNVTLSCEQNLNHDAMYWYRQDPGQGLRLIYYSQIVNDFQKGDIAEGYSVSREKKESFPLTVTSAQKNPTAFYLCASSPSGTEIEKLFFGSGTQLSVL.

The chain couples TRBV24-1 to TRBJ2-2; 9 bases are a match to TRBD1. CDR3 length equals 17 residues. The ends lost 3 bases at V and 3 bases at J; junction bases unmatched: 7. From germline, CDR1 is KGHDR and CDR2 SFDVKD. CDR3 sequence reads: CATSDTGGAPDTGELFF. In DNA form, the CDR3 reads TGTGCCACCAGTGATACAGGGGGCGCCCCGGACACCGGGGAGCTGTTTTTT.

The CDR3 region has the DNA TGTGCCAGCAGCTTAGTGGGCGGGGTAGTACTGGGGGAGCAGTTCTTC. This encodes CASSLVGGVVLGEQFF. The chain links TRBV7-3 to TRBJ2-1; tentative D call: TRBD2 (6 bases). Deletions cut 2 bases from V and 10 bases from J, with 21 bases between. Germline CDR1 is SGHTA and CDR2 is FQGTGA. This CDR3 is 16 amino acids long. Drawing the rest from reference TRBV7-3 and TRBJ2-1, the complete variable domain is GAGVSQTPSNKVTEKGKYVELRCDPISGHTALYWYRQSLGQGPEFLIYFQGTGAADDSGLPNDRFFAVRPEGSVSTLKIQRTERGDSAVYLCASSLVGGVVLGEQFFGPGTRLTVL.

The V call is TRBV5-6, the J call TRBJ1-1; no definite D call. The germline CDR1 and CDR2 sequences are SGHDT and YYEEEE. V was trimmed by 0 bases and J by 0 bases, leaving 9 bases between them. CDR3 size: 15 residues. CDR3 nucleotide sequence: TGTGCCAGCAGCTTGGTTGGGCTGGTGAACACTGAAGCTTTCTTT. It codes for CASSLVGLVNTEAFF. The full variable domain, completed using reference TRBV5-6 and TRBJ1-1, is DAGVTQSPTHLIKTRGQQVTLRCSPKSGHDTVSWYQQALGQGPQFIFQYYEEEERQRGNFPDRFSGHQFPNYSSELNVNALLLGDSALYLCASSLVGLVNTEAFFGQGTRLTVV.

The V call is TRBV25-1, the J call TRBJ2-4; TRBD1 agrees at 8 bases. After removal of 2 bases from V and 1 base from J, the junction contained 4 bases not matched to a gene. The germline V gene encodes CDR1 MGHDK and CDR2 SYGVNS. The CDR3 spans 16 residues. The DNA for the CDR3 is TGTGCCAGCAGTGAAGGCAGGGGGCGCGCCAAAAACATTCAGTACTTC. It is translated as CASSEGRGRAKNIQYF.

J is TRBJ2-2 and V is TRBV11-3; 7 bases fit TRBD2. Trimming removed 1 base from V and 5 bases from J; junction bases left unmatched: 13. The CDR3 is 18 amino acids. Germline loops: CDR1 SGHNT, CDR2 YENEEA. This CDR3 reads CASSLAQGLRERTGELFF. The CDR3 DNA follows: TGTGCCAGCAGCTTAGCCCAAGGTTTGCGGGAGCGTACCGGGGAGCTGTTTTTT.